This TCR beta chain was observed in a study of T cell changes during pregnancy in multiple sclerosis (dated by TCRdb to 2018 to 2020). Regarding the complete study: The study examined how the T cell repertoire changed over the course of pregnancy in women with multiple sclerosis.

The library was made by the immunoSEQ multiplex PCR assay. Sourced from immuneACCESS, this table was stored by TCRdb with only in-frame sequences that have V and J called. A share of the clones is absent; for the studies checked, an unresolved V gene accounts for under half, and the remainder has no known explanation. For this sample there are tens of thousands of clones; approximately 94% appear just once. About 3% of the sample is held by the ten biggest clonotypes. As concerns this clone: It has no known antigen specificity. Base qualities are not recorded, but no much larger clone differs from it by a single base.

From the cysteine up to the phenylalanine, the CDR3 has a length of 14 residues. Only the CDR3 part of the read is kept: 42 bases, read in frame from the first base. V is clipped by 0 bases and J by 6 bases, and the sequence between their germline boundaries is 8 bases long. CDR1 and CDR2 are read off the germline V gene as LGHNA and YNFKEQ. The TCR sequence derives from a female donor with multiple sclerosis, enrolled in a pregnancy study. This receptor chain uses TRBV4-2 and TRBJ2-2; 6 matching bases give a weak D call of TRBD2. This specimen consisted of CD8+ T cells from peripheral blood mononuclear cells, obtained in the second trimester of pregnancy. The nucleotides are TGTGCCAGCAGCCAAGATTGGGGGGCCGGGGAGCTGTTTTTT. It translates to CASSQDWGAGELFF.